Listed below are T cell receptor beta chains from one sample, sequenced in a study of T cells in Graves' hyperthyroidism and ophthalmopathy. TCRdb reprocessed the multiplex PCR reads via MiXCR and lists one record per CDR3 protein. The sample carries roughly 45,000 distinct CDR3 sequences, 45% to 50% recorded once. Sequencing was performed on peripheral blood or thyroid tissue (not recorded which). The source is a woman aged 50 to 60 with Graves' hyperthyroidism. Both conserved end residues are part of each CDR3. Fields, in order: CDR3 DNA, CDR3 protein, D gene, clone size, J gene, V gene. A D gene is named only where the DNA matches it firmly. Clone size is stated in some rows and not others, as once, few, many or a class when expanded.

TGCAGCGTTGTCTTGCTGGGGGTGGGCACTGAAGCTTTCTTT | CSVVLLGVGTEAFF | NA | medium-sized | TRBJ1-1 | TRBV29-1
TGCGCCAGCAGCTTGGAACCCTGGGGGTCCGAGCAGTACTTC | CASSLEPWGSEQYF | NA | few | TRBJ2-7 | TRBV5-1
TGTGCCAGCTCACCCAGCGGGAGAGAGTACGAGCAGTACTTC | CASSPSGREYEQYF | TRBD2 | many | TRBJ2-7 | TRBV18
TGTGCCAGCAGCTTGTCAGGGGGGGCTGACGGCTACACCTTC | CASSLSGGADGYTF | TRBD1 | many | TRBJ1-2 | TRBV5-8
TGTGCCAGTAGTAGCGGCCGCTCCCCAGAGACCCAGCATTTT | CASSSGRSPETQHF | NA | NA | TRBJ1-5 | TRBV19
TGCAGTGCTTCCAGGACTAGCGGGAACTACGAGCAGTACTTC | CSASRTSGNYEQYF | TRBD2 | NA | TRBJ2-7 | TRBV20-1
TGCAGCGTTGTAGGGTTAGCGGGAGGAGAGACCCAGTACTTC | CSVVGLAGGETQYF | TRBD2 | NA | TRBJ2-5 | TRBV29-1
TGTGCCAGCTCACCCCCAAGTCCAGGGGCCAGCTCTGGAAACACCTTC | CASSPPSPGASSGNTF | NA | NA | TRBJ1-2 | TRBV18
TGTGCCAGCAGTCCTCCGGTTGGGGCCAACGTCCTGACTTTC | CASSPPVGANVLTF | NA | NA | TRBJ2-6 | TRBV7-2
TGTGCCAGCAGCCCTGACCCGGAGAACACTGAAGCTTTCTTT | CASSPDPENTEAFF | NA | many | TRBJ1-1 | TRBV5-6
TGCAGCGTTTGGCAACAAGAGACCCAGTACTTC | CSVWQQETQYF | NA | many | TRBJ2-5 | TRBV29-1
TGTGCCAGCAGTTACTCAGTCTACGGCAATCAGCCCCAGCATTTT | CASSYSVYGNQPQHF | NA | NA | TRBJ1-5 | TRBV6-5
TGCAGCGTGGGCCCTGGGGTCCTACGGGAGCAGTACTTC | CSVGPGVLREQYF | NA | many | TRBJ2-7 | TRBV29-1
TGTGCCAGCCTCCGGCGGACAGGGCCTTACGAGCAGTACTTC | CASLRRTGPYEQYF | TRBD1 | once | TRBJ2-7 | TRBV10-3
TGTGCCAGCAGTTCCTCAGATGAGGGTAGCGGTACCTACGAGCAGTACTTC | CASSSSDEGSGTYEQYF | NA | many | TRBJ2-7 | TRBV6-5
TGTGCCAGCAGCGCCCAGCTAGCGGGAGGCCGGGGAGAGACCCAGTACTTC | CASSAQLAGGRGETQYF | TRBD2 | NA | TRBJ2-5 | TRBV9
TGCAGCGCTGCCCACAGGGGCGGCTATGGCTACACCTTC | CSAAHRGGYGYTF | TRBD1 | many | TRBJ1-2 | TRBV29-1
TGTGCCAGCCGGGGACTAGCTGGAACCGGGGAGCTGTTTTTT | CASRGLAGTGELFF | TRBD2 | NA | TRBJ2-2 | TRBV2
TGTGCCAGCAGCTTTGCCGACAGGACTACCTACGAGCAGTATTTC | CASSFADRTTYEQYF | NA | NA | TRBJ2-7 | TRBV11-2
TGTGCCATCAGAGGCGGGAGCGGGCCCGGGGAGGGAGAAAAACTGTTTTTT | CAIRGGSGPGEGEKLFF | NA | NA | TRBJ1-4 | TRBV10-3
TGTGCCAGCAGCCCGCAGGGCGGTGGGTGCTACGAGCAGTACTTC | CASSPQGGGCYEQYF | NA | NA | TRBJ2-7 | TRBV28
TGTGCCAGCAGAGACAGGGGAAACGCCGGGGAGCTGTTTTTT | CASRDRGNAGELFF | TRBD1 | once | TRBJ2-2 | TRBV28
TGTGCCAGCAGTTTAGTTACAGCTGGAAACACCATATATTTT | CASSLVTAGNTIYF | NA | many | TRBJ1-3 | TRBV28
TGTGCCAGCAGCTTAGGGGTAGGGCTTATGAACTACGAGCAGTACTTC | CASSLGVGLMNYEQYF | NA | many | TRBJ2-7 | TRBV7-2
TGTGCCAGCAATAAGGCTGGGCAATCTAACTATGGCTACACCTTC | CASNKAGQSNYGYTF | NA | many | TRBJ1-2 | TRBV2
TGCAGTGCTAGAGCCCCCGGACAGACTGAAGCTTTCTTT | CSARAPGQTEAFF | NA | many | TRBJ1-1 | TRBV20-1
TGCAGTGCTAGTGTTCTTGGACAGGGGGGCGGCTGCACCTTC | CSASVLGQGGGCTF | TRBD1 | NA | TRBJ1-2 | TRBV20-1
TGCAGCGTGGGTGGGGACACTGAAGCTTTCTTT | CSVGGDTEAFF | NA | NA | TRBJ1-1 | TRBV29-1
TGTGCCAGCACCGAGGGACTAGCGGGAGGGCCGGAAGAGACCCAGTACTTC | CASTEGLAGGPEETQYF | TRBD2 | NA | TRBJ2-5 | TRBV12-3/TRBV12-4
TGCAGTGCAAGGCCCGGGAGGGATCCCCAGCATTTT | CSARPGRDPQHF | NA | NA | TRBJ1-5 | TRBV20-1
TGTGCCAGCAACTCGGACAGGTGGGGCTACACCTTC | CASNSDRWGYTF | TRBD1 | NA | TRBJ1-2 | TRBV9
TGTGCCAGCAGGTGGGGGACGAACTATGGCTACACCTTC | CASRWGTNYGYTF | NA | many | TRBJ1-2 | TRBV28
TGTGCCAGCAAACAGAACTCTGGGGAGCTGTTTTTT | CASKQNSGELFF | NA | NA | TRBJ2-2 | TRBV7-3
TGCGCCAGCAGCGTGACAGTAATGAACACTGAAGCTTTCTTT | CASSVTVMNTEAFF | NA | many | TRBJ1-1 | TRBV5-1
TGCAGCGTTGGCACCGGGACTAGCGGGAGGTCCTACGAGCAGTACTTC | CSVGTGTSGRSYEQYF | TRBD2 | NA | TRBJ2-7 | TRBV29-1
TGTGCCAGCTCACCGAGCCGGGACAGGGCGTCTGAAGCTTTCTTT | CASSPSRDRASEAFF | TRBD1 | few | TRBJ1-1 | TRBV2
TGTGCCAGCAGCTCCGGACTAGCGGGACACGAGCAGTACTTC | CASSSGLAGHEQYF | TRBD2 | few | TRBJ2-7 | TRBV7-2
TGTGCCAGCAGGGACCAAGAGACCCAGTACTTC | CASRDQETQYF | NA | many | TRBJ2-5 | TRBV7-9
TGCGCCAGCAGCCAATATGGGGGTAGGCCGGAAGCTTTCTTT | CASSQYGGRPEAFF | NA | NA | TRBJ1-1 | TRBV7-6
TGTGCCAGCAGTTTCCGGGACAGGTACGAGCAGTACTTC | CASSFRDRYEQYF | TRBD1 | many | TRBJ2-7 | TRBV28
TGTGCCAGCAGCGTAGGAGGGGGACGGGAGACCCAGTACTTC | CASSVGGGRETQYF | NA | once | TRBJ2-5 | TRBV9
TGTGCCTGGAGCGTGTTGGCAGGTCAAACGCGGGCTTTCTTT | CAWSVLAGQTRAFF | NA | NA | TRBJ1-1 | TRBV30
TGTGCCACCAGTGAGGGAAACCAAGAGACCCAGTACTTC | CATSEGNQETQYF | NA | many | TRBJ2-5 | TRBV24-1
TGTGCCAGCAGCTCTAGTCTAGAAGCTTTCTTT | CASSSSLEAFF | NA | NA | TRBJ1-1 | TRBV7-9
TGCAGTGCTAGGGCGGGTAATACCTACGAGCAGTACTTC | CSARAGNTYEQYF | NA | NA | TRBJ2-7 | TRBV20-1
TGTGCCAGCAGCCAAGATCGACAGTTAGCCTATGGCTACACCTTC | CASSQDRQLAYGYTF | NA | NA | TRBJ1-2 | TRBV14
TGTGCCTGGACCCCCGCGGGAGAAGAGACCCAGTACTTC | CAWTPAGEETQYF | TRBD2 | many | TRBJ2-5 | TRBV30